The 7 T cell receptor beta chains below all came from one sample that was sequenced in a study of PD-L1 blockade in urothelial cancer. Clones were read by immunoSEQ multiplex PCR, and TCRdb kept only the in-frame ones, dropping some. Of under 80,000 clones listed, 75% to 85% were seen once; the top ten hold around 5.4%. Time point defined: pretreatment peripheral blood. Source: PBMCs, taken around atezolizumab (anti-PD-L1) treatment. All receptors derive from a man aged 70-80 years with urothelial cancer.

V gene TRBV5-1 combines with J gene TRBJ1-1; D unresolved. Trimming took 9 bases from V and 5 from J, leaving 14 bases between them. The CDR3 spans 12 residues. Per germline, CDR1 SGHRS and CDR2 YFSETQ. The CDR3 DNA is TGCGCCACGCTCACTTCGAGGACTGAAGCTTTCTTT. Encoded protein: CATLTSRTEAFF. Variable domain in full (rest from reference TRBV5-1 and TRBJ1-1): KAGVTQTPRYLIKTRGQQVTLSCSPISGHRSVSWYQQTPGQGLQFLFEYFSETQRNKGNFPGRFSGRQFSNSRSEMNVSTLELGDSALYLCATLTSRTEAFFGQGTRLTVV.

The chain joins TRBV7-3 to TRBJ2-7, with 7 bases lining up with TRBD2. This CDR3 spans 13 amino acids. CDR1 is SGHTA and CDR2 is FQGTGA in the germline V gene. Losses at the gene ends were 1 base for V and 7 bases for J; bases not matched to a gene: 4. DNA of the CDR3: TGTGCCAGCAGCTTAAACGGGGGAGGGGAGCAGTACTTC. Its protein is CASSLNGGGEQYF.

This chain uses TRBV19 with TRBJ2-2; possibly TRBD2 for D (6 bases). The CDR3 is 13 residues long. CDR1 and CDR2 from the germline V gene are LNHDA and SQIVND (reference sequence). The V and J ends lost 3 bases and 5 bases respectively, with 7 bases between them. CDR3 protein: CASSISGTGELFF. As DNA, the CDR3 is TGTGCCAGTAGTATTAGCGGAACCGGGGAGCTGTTTTTT.

The chain joins TRBV2 to TRBJ2-5, with D possibly TRBD2 on 6 matching bases. The CDR3 is 15 residues long. V shed 11 bases and J shed 5 bases, with 24 bases lying between them. CDR1 SNHLY and CDR2 FYNNEI come from the germline V gene. In nucleotides, the CDR3 is TGTGCCTGCCGTATTGGCGGCTCTGGGGGGGAGACCCAGTACTTC. This gives the protein CACRIGGSGGETQYF.

The V gene is TRBV27, the J gene TRBJ2-3; the match to TRBD2 covers 13 bases. Germline trimming cut 3 bases from V and 2 bases from J; bases unmatched to any gene: 2. In germline, CDR1 is MNHEY, CDR2 SMNVEV (reference sequence). There are 16 residues in the CDR3. CDR3 DNA sequence: TGTGCCAGCAGTTTTGGACTAGCGGGGGTCACAGATACGCAGTATTTT. Translated, it gives CASSFGLAGVTDTQYF.

CDR3 in amino acids: CASSWAGQGYEQYF. Here the CDR3 DNA reads TGTGCCAGCAGCTGGGCGGGACAGGGTTACGAGCAGTACTTC. The rearrangement links TRBV11-3 to TRBJ2-7; TRBD1 matches at 9 bases. CDR3 size: 14 residues. Germline values: CDR1 SGHNT, CDR2 YENEEA. Trimming took 4 bases from V and 4 from J; bases not matched to a gene: 5.

V usage is TRBV10-3 and J usage is TRBJ1-1; 7 bases line up with TRBD1. The germline gives CDR1 ENHRY, CDR2 SYGVKD. The V segment lost 6 bases and the J segment 1 base; nucleotides outside the gene matches: 5. The CDR3 contains 14 residues. CDR3 amino acids: CAIRGTEENTEAFF. CDR3 in DNA: TGTGCCATCAGGGGGACAGAGGAGAACACTGAAGCTTTCTTT.